This is a list of T cell receptor beta chains from one sample in a study of blood T cell repertoires in COVID-19. Sequencing used immunoSEQ multiplex PCR; TCRdb keeps in-frame clones, though not all of them. The sample has roughly 110,000 clones; around 82% are singletons. Material: peripheral blood. The receptors shown here come from a human donor in a cohort sampled during active COVID-19. CDR3s include the opening cysteine and the closing phenylalanine or tryptophan. D genes are given only for firm matches. The size of a clone is reported for some rows only, either as once, few or many, or as a class for expanded clones.

V	D	J	length	size	CDR3	DNA
TRBV28	TRBD1	TRBJ1-1	14	.	CASSGTGGEAEAFF	TGTGCCAGCAGCGGGACAGGGGGCGAGGCTGAAGCTTTCTTT
TRBV12-3/TRBV12-4	.	TRBJ1-1	11	.	CASTEGTEAFF	TGTGCCAGCACGGAGGGCACTGAAGCTTTCTTT
TRBV7-2	TRBD1	TRBJ1-2	13	few	CASMTGLTYGYTF	TGTGCCAGCATGACAGGGTTGACCTATGGCTACACCTTC
TRBV9	.	TRBJ1-3	18	.	CASSAGGGGLLSGNTIYF	TGTGCCAGCAGCGCCGGGGGTGGTGGTCTGCTCTCTGGAAACACCATATATTTT
TRBV7-2	.	TRBJ2-5	16	.	CASSQGSGSIQETQYF	TGTGCCAGCAGCCAGGGGTCGGGGAGTATCCAAGAGACCCAGTACTTC
TRBV7-6	TRBD2	TRBJ2-1	15	.	CASSLAAAGSNEQFF	TGTGCCAGCAGCTTAGCAGCAGCGGGAAGCAATGAGCAGTTCTTC
TRBV7-2	TRBD2	TRBJ2-1	18	.	CASSPGLAGGQIYNEQFF	TGTGCCTCGTCACCGGGACTAGCGGGGGGACAAATCTACAATGAGCAGTTCTTC
TRBV5-1	.	TRBJ2-6	16	.	CASSIGQPSGANVLTF	TGCGCCAGCAGCATCGGACAGCCTTCTGGGGCCAACGTCCTGACTTTC
TRBV4-1	.	TRBJ1-2	17	.	CASSQSAMGGANYGYTF	TGCGCCAGCAGCCAGTCGGCTATGGGGGGAGCTAACTATGGCTACACCTTC
TRBV4-1	TRBD1	TRBJ1-1	19	.	CASSQGRPGQGSRNTEAFF	TGCGCCAGCAGCCAAGGGAGACCGGGACAGGGTTCTCGGAACACTGAAGCTTTCTTT
TRBV7-8	TRBD1	TRBJ1-5	14	.	CASSLQGASQPQHF	TGTGCCAGCAGCTTACAGGGGGCAAGTCAGCCCCAGCATTTT
TRBV29-1	TRBD2	TRBJ2-1	14	many	CSVKTSGNYNEQFF	TGCAGCGTGAAGACTAGCGGGAATTACAATGAGCAGTTCTTC
TRBV5-1	TRBD2	TRBJ2-3	18	.	CASSLAGGLAGFTDTQYF	TGCGCCAGCAGCTTGGCTGGGGGACTAGCGGGGTTCACAGATACGCAGTATTTT
TRBV5-4	TRBD2	TRBJ2-7	15	.	CASSPTASGRGEQYF	TGTGCCAGCAGCCCGACGGCTAGCGGGAGGGGAGAGCAGTACTTC
TRBV7-8	TRBD2	TRBJ2-2	20	.	CASSSSGLAGVSGLGGELFF	TGTGCCAGCAGCTCCTCGGGACTAGCGGGAGTCTCGGGATTAGGCGGGGAGCTGTTTTTT
TRBV20-1	.	TRBJ2-1	13	.	CSASQLAYNEQFF	TGCAGTGCTAGTCAGCTAGCGTACAATGAGCAGTTCTTC
TRBV5-1	TRBD1	TRBJ2-5	16	.	CASSAGQGPLQETQYF	TGCGCCAGCAGCGCGGGACAGGGGCCCTTGCAAGAGACCCAGTACTTC
TRBV18	.	TRBJ1-6	14	.	CASSPTGGGSPLHF	TGTGCCAGCTCACCGACCGGGGGAGGCTCACCCCTCCACTTT
TRBV6-1	.	TRBJ2-1	16	few	CASSEALGHSYNEQFF	TGTGCCAGCAGTGAAGCCCTAGGTCACTCCTACAATGAGCAGTTCTTC
TRBV7-2	TRBD2	TRBJ2-1	15	.	CASSSRMGGGNEQFF	TGTGCCAGCAGCTCGAGAATGGGGGGAGGGAATGAGCAGTTCTTC
TRBV7-2	.	TRBJ2-1	14	.	CASSLERQGNEQFF	TGTGCCAGCAGCTTAGAGCGCCAGGGCAATGAGCAGTTCTTC
TRBV28	.	TRBJ2-7	10	.	CASSAYEQYF	TGTGCCAGCTCCGCCTACGAGCAGTACTTC
TRBV4-3	.	TRBJ2-6	16	.	CASSQAPGAGANVLTF	TGCGCCAGCAGCCAAGCCCCAGGGGCTGGGGCCAACGTCCTGACTTTC
TRBV5-6	TRBD1	TRBJ1-3	18	once	CASSQGTGSPLGGNTIYF	TGTGCCAGCAGCCAGGGGACAGGGTCACCCCTGGGCGGAAACACCATATATTTT
TRBV19	TRBD1	TRBJ1-5	14	.	CASSDSGGPQPQHF	TGTGCCAGTAGTGACTCAGGGGGCCCCCAGCCCCAGCATTTT
TRBV18	.	TRBJ1-1	16	few	CASSLGTQGIGTEAFF	TGTGCCAGCTCACTAGGAACGCAGGGGATCGGCACTGAAGCTTTCTTT
TRBV6-6	.	TRBJ2-3	11	.	CASSTADTQYF	TGTGCCAGCTCCACAGCAGATACGCAGTATTTT
TRBV5-6	.	TRBJ1-1	11	.	CASSTRTEAFF	TGTGCCAGCAGCACCCGGACTGAAGCTTTCTTT
TRBV9	TRBD1	TRBJ2-2	16	.	CASSVGTGVSTGELFF	TGTGCCAGCAGCGTTGGGACAGGGGTGAGCACCGGGGAGCTGTTTTTT
TRBV5-1	.	TRBJ2-7	15	few	CASSLNGLSSYEQYF	TGCGCCAGCAGCTTGAACGGACTCAGCTCCTACGAGCAGTACTTC
TRBV4-1	TRBD1	TRBJ1-4	15	.	CASSPEQGTNEKLFF	TGCGCCAGCAGCCCTGAACAGGGGACTAATGAAAAACTGTTTTTT
TRBV5-6	.	TRBJ2-1	13	.	CASSLADSAEQFF	TGTGCCAGCAGCTTGGCGGACTCAGCTGAGCAGTTCTTC
TRBV25-1	TRBD1	TRBJ1-1	13	.	CASRDRGRTEAFF	TGTGCCAGCAGGGACAGGGGGCGAACTGAAGCTTTCTTT
TRBV5-4	TRBD2	TRBJ2-5	16	.	CASSLVHGGVKETQYF	TGTGCCAGCAGCTTGGTGCATGGGGGGGTAAAAGAGACCCAGTACTTC
TRBV5-1	.	TRBJ1-4	14	.	CASSLDTSNEKLFF	TGCGCCAGCAGCCTCGACACATCTAATGAAAAACTGTTTTTT
TRBV7-9	TRBD1	TRBJ1-6	15	.	CASTWTTGLNSPLHF	TGTGCCAGCACGTGGACGACAGGGCTTAATTCACCCCTCCACTTT
TRBV5-1	TRBD2	TRBJ2-1	14	.	CASTSRDYYNEQFF	TGCGCCAGCACCTCCCGGGACTACTACAATGAGCAGTTCTTC
TRBV27	TRBD1	TRBJ1-2	14	once	CASSSRQGAAGYTF	TGTGCCAGCAGTTCTCGACAGGGGGCAGCTGGCTACACCTTC
TRBV6-5	.	TRBJ1-1	12	.	CASSYPTGEAFF	TGTGCCAGCAGTTACCCGACGGGAGAAGCTTTCTTT
TRBV6-4	TRBD1	TRBJ1-2	14	.	CASSPEQGSYGYTF	TGTGCCAGCAGCCCGGAACAGGGGAGCTATGGCTACACCTTC
TRBV6-6	TRBD2	TRBJ2-2	23	.	CASSRRGQQTGTSGKGNTGELFF	TGTGCCAGCAGTCGCAGGGGGCAGCAAACCGGGACTAGCGGAAAAGGAAACACCGGGGAGCTGTTTTTT
TRBV7-8	.	TRBJ2-5	14	.	CASSLEQTQETQYF	TGTGCCAGCAGCTTAGAACAAACCCAAGAGACCCAGTACTTC
TRBV28	TRBD2	TRBJ2-7	15	once	CASGLAGWTSYEQYF	TGTGCCAGCGGATTAGCGGGTTGGACCTCCTACGAGCAGTACTTC
TRBV28	.	TRBJ1-5	15	once	CASTPTGGGNQPQHF	TGTGCCAGCACCCCCACGGGGGGTGGCAATCAGCCCCAGCATTTT
TRBV27	TRBD1	TRBJ2-6	13	.	CASSSGTVNVLTF	TGTGCCAGCAGTTCCGGGACAGTCAACGTCCTGACTTTC
TRBV5-1	.	TRBJ2-1	13	.	CASSFPLYNEQFF	TGCGCCAGCAGCTTTCCCCTCTACAATGAGCAGTTCTTC
TRBV7-3	.	TRBJ2-5	13	.	CASSRTGGETQYF	TGTGCCAGCAGCCGGACCGGGGGAGAGACCCAGTACTTC
TRBV7-9	TRBD2	TRBJ2-1	15	few	CASSLSSSGRDEQFF	TGTGCCAGCAGCTTATCGTCCAGCGGGAGGGATGAGCAGTTCTTC
TRBV4-2	.	TRBJ1-1	16	.	CASNQVLGRGNTEAFF	TGTGCCAGCAACCAAGTGCTGGGTAGGGGGAACACTGAAGCTTTCTTT
TRBV28	.	TRBJ2-6	14	.	CASSSHAGANVLTF	TGTGCCAGCAGTTCACACGCTGGGGCCAACGTCCTGACTTTC